The 26 T cell receptor beta chains presented below share a single source sample, sequenced in a study of cytomegalovirus exposure and HLA in healthy donors. Vbeta (60) and Jbeta (13) primers were used in the PCR. The data were produced by immunoSEQ multiplex PCR, yet TCRdb's version contains in-frame clones alone and is incomplete. Altogether 130,000 or so clones are present, about 73% being singletons, with the ten largest covering less than 2.5%. The specimen sequenced was PBMCs. These receptors were collected from a woman in her thirties or forties in good health and CMV-seropositive.

The chain has TRBV5-1 and TRBJ1-6, with TRBD1 identical over 8 bases. The CDR3 is 15 residues long. With 0 bases clipped from V and 5 bases from J, the junction kept 1 base outside the gene matches. Germline V gene sequence: CDR1 SGHRS, CDR2 YFSETQ. The CDR3 nucleotides are TGCGCCAGCAGCTTGGAGGACAGGGATAATTCACCCCTCCACTTT. Amino acids: CASSLEDRDNSPLHF. Together with reference TRBV5-1 and TRBJ1-6, the CDR3 gives the full variable domain: KAGVTQTPRYLIKTRGQQVTLSCSPISGHRSVSWYQQTPGQGLQFLFEYFSETQRNKGNFPGRFSGRQFSNSRSEMNVSTLELGDSALYLCASSLEDRDNSPLHFGNGTRLTVT.

V is TRBV15 and J is TRBJ2-5; the D is unclear. CDR3 size: 12 residues. V gave up 3 bases and J gave up 6 bases, with 8 bases separating them. Germline CDR1 is LNHNV and CDR2 is YYDKDF (reference sequence). The CDR3 is CATSSLRQTQYF. Here the CDR3 DNA reads TGTGCCACCAGCAGTCTGAGGCAGACCCAGTACTTC. The variable domain in full, completed from reference TRBV15 and TRBJ2-5, reads DAMVIQNPRYQVTQFGKPVTLSCSQTLNHNVMYWYQQKSSQAPKLLFHYYDKDFNNEADTPDNFQSRRPNTSFCFLDIRSPGLGDTAMYLCATSSLRQTQYFGPGTRLLVL.

The rearrangement joins TRBV19 to TRBJ1-4; TRBD1 might be the D (5 bases). V was clipped by 8 bases and J by 6 bases, with 16 bases between them. CDR1 LNHDA and CDR2 SQIVND come from the germline V gene (reference sequence). This CDR3 contains 14 residues. Written as DNA, the CDR3 is TGTGCCAGTCGGGGGGGTGCCGTGGATGAAAAACTGTTTTTT. As protein: CASRGGAVDEKLFF.

This rearrangement joins TRBV5-6 to TRBJ2-3; D is possibly TRBD1 (6 bases). This CDR3 has 17 amino acids. The V gene's germline CDR1 is SGHDT and CDR2 YYEEEE. The V end lost 2 bases, the J end lost 2 bases, and 18 bases lay between the germline ends. The CDR3 DNA sequence: TGTGCCAGCAGCTTTAGACAGGCCGGCCGCTCCACAGATACGCAGTATTTT. It is translated as CASSFRQAGRSTDTQYF.

A single count supports this clone. The V call is TRBV6-1, the J call TRBJ1-5; D gene uncertain. The CDR3 sequence is 13 residues long. V lost 5 bases and J 3 bases, leaving 8 bases between the germline ends. Looked up from germline, CDR1 is MNHNS and CDR2 is SASEGT. CDR3 DNA sequence: TGTGCCAGCAGTTTACAATTCAATCAGCCCCAGCATTTT. It codes for CASSLQFNQPQHF.

The chain joins TRBV6-5 to TRBJ1-4; the match to TRBD1 covers 7 bases. The J segment lost 4 bases and the V segment lost 2 bases, leaving 7 bases of the junction unmatched. The CDR3 consists of 16 residues. CDR1 and CDR2 (germline): MNHEY, SVGAGI. The CDR3 is CASSYGVGTVNEKLFF. CDR3 nucleotide sequence: TGTGCCAGCAGTTACGGCGTAGGGACAGTTAATGAAAAACTGTTTTTT.

This clone has just a few counts. V and J are TRBV5-1 and TRBJ2-5; TRBD1 is a possible D gene (7 bases). The DNA end favors TRBJ2-7, so the J call may be wrong. The germline V gene encodes CDR1 SGHRS and CDR2 YFSETQ. The CDR3 is 16 amino acids. The DNA for the CDR3 is TGCGCCAGCAGCTTGGCCGGAGGAGGGGGCGGTTACGAGCAGTACTTC. It is translated as CASSLAGGGGGYEQYF.

This sequence joins TRBV18 and TRBJ1-2; D gene unclear. The germline V gene has CDR1 KGHSH and CDR2 LQKENI. The CDR3 contains 15 residues. Trimming cost V 3 bases and J 0 bases, with 11 bases left between them. The CDR3 DNA reads as TGTGCCAGCTCACCCCGGGAGGGCCCTAACTATGGCTACACCTTC. Translated: CASSPREGPNYGYTF.

The chain couples TRBV4-3 to TRBJ1-1; 9 positions match TRBD1. The V and J ends lost 4 bases and 5 bases, in that order; junction bases with no gene match: 2. Germline-derived CDR1 and CDR2 are LGHNA and YSLEER. The CDR3 length is 13 residues. The CDR3 nucleotides are TGCGCCAGCAGCCTGACAGGGGGTACTGAAGCTTTCTTT. It encodes CASSLTGGTEAFF.

This chain connects TRBV5-1 to TRBJ1-2, with no clear D. The germline V gene encodes CDR1 SGHRS and CDR2 YFSETQ. This CDR3 is built from 16 residues. Trimming left V 2 bases short and J 6 bases short, with 20 bases between. The CDR3 nucleotides are TGCGCCAGCAGCTTTATTGCTGAGGTCTCAACGGATGGCTACACCTTC. Translating it yields CASSFIAEVSTDGYTF.

This clone was seen a handful of times. The chain recombines TRBV4-3 with TRBJ2-7, with D possibly being TRBD2 (6 bases). V was shortened by 0 bases and J by 7 bases, with 16 bases between the two germline ends. The CDR3 loop spans 15 amino acids. CDR1 and CDR2 (germline): LGHNA, YSLEER. The CDR3 here is CASSQDTGGNEEQYF. The CDR3 DNA sequence: TGCGCCAGCAGCCAAGATACCGGGGGAAACGAGGAGCAGTACTTC.

The chain combines TRBV5-6 with TRBJ2-1, with TRBD2 as a possible D gene (6 bases). The CDR3 length is 16 residues. CDR1 SGHDT and CDR2 YYEEEE come from the germline V gene. The germline V and J ends were trimmed by 2 bases and 1 base, with 13 bases remaining between them. The CDR3, as DNA: TGTGCCAGCAGCTTTGTAACTAGCAGTTCCTACAATGAGCAGTTCTTC. Protein sequence: CASSFVTSSSYNEQFF.

The V gene is TRBV11-2, the J gene TRBJ2-1; 8 bases agree with TRBD2. J lost 0 bases, V lost 8 bases, and 12 bases had no gene match. Germline values: CDR1 SGHAT, CDR2 FQNNGV. The CDR3 covers 17 residues. DNA of the CDR3: TGTGCCAGCGACGGTGGTAGCGGGGCCCTCTCCTACAATGAGCAGTTCTTC. Amino acid sequence: CASDGGSGALSYNEQFF.

This chain joins TRBV5-1 and TRBJ1-2, with D perhaps matching TRBD1 (6 bases). This CDR3 has 15 residues. Trimming stripped 4 bases from V and 7 bases from J, with 20 bases between. The germline gives CDR1 SGHRS, CDR2 YFSETQ. CDR3 amino acids: CASSPPTGGAAGYTF. As DNA, the CDR3 is TGCGCCAGCAGCCCACCGACAGGAGGTGCTGCTGGCTACACCTTC.

The chain couples TRBV29-1 to TRBJ1-2, with D hard to call. The V and J ends lost 4 bases and 1 base respectively, with 7 bases between them. The CDR3 contains 12 residues. Looked up from germline, CDR1 is SQVTM and CDR2 is ANQGSEA. CDR3 DNA sequence: TGCAGCGTTGGGTCCAGTAACTATGGCTACACCTTC. Encoded protein: CSVGSSNYGYTF.

The V and J genes are TRBV20-1 and TRBJ1-1, with no clear D. The germline gives CDR1 DFQATT, CDR2 SNEGSKA (reference sequence). The length of the CDR3 is 11 residues. V gave up 8 bases and J gave up 3 bases, with 10 bases separating them. CDR3 nucleotides: TGCAGTCCTGGTGGGCACACTGAAGCTTTCTTT. This sequence encodes CSPGGHTEAFF.

This clone was observed a handful of times. V gene TRBV2 combines with J gene TRBJ1-1; a possible D gene is TRBD1 (6 bases). Germline V gives CDR1 SNHLY, CDR2 FYNNEI. Trimming removed 4 bases from V and 3 bases from J, with 12 bases in between. This CDR3 contains 14 residues. CDR3 nucleotide sequence: TGTGCCAGCAGTGGTTCGACAGGCGACACTGAAGCTTTCTTT. It encodes CASSGSTGDTEAFF.

The chain is built from TRBV9 and TRBJ1-2; possible D gene TRBD1, 6 bases. Trimming took off 2 bases at V and 4 bases at J, with 12 bases between the two ends. Per the germline V gene, CDR1 is SGDLS and CDR2 is YYNGEE. The CDR3 contains 14 residues. CDR3 sequence reads: CASSVHRVPYGYTF. The DNA of the CDR3 is TGTGCCAGCAGCGTCCACAGGGTCCCCTATGGCTACACCTTC.

This clone was counted a single time. The chain links TRBV7-3 to TRBJ2-1, with 12 nucleotides matching TRBD2. CDR1 is SGHTA and CDR2 is FQGTGA in the germline V gene. The CDR3 contains 16 residues. Losses at the gene ends were 5 bases for V and 6 bases for J; bases not matched to a gene: 8. CDR3 in DNA: TGTGCCAGCAGCCAAAAGGCTAGCGGGGGGGCCAATGAGCAGTTCTTC. As protein: CASSQKASGGANEQFF.

The genes are TRBV6-1 and TRBJ2-7, with TRBD1 identical over 7 bases. Germline lookup yields CDR1 MNHNS and CDR2 SASEGT. V lost 6 bases to trimming and J lost 2 bases; unmatched junction nucleotides: 10. The CDR3 length is 15 residues. CDR3 sequence: CASRAGTAGTYEQYF. CDR3 in DNA: TGTGCCAGCAGGGCCGGGACAGCCGGGACCTACGAGCAGTACTTC.

This clone was observed a single time. V usage is TRBV28 and J usage is TRBJ2-7; no firm D call. The V end lost 5 bases, the J end lost 4 bases, and 15 bases lay between the germline ends. CDR3 length: 14 residues. The germline CDR1 and CDR2 sequences are MDHEN and SYDVKM. The CDR3 loop reads CASSPPGNRYEQYF. The CDR3 coding sequence is TGTGCCAGCAGTCCCCCAGGTAACAGATACGAGCAGTACTTC.

The count of this clone is one. CDR3 protein: CASSLASGGAGELFF. DNA for the CDR3: TGCGCCAGCAGCTTGGCTAGCGGGGGAGCCGGGGAGCTGTTTTTT. The chain is built from TRBV5-1 and TRBJ2-2; 10 bases map to TRBD2. Germline assignment: CDR1 SGHRS and CDR2 YFSETQ. The V gene end was trimmed by 0 bases and the J gene end by 6 bases; junction bases not matched to a gene: 2. The CDR3 has 15 residues.

This chain uses TRBV5-1 with TRBJ1-4; no clear D gene. The CDR3 is made up of 15 amino acids. Germline V gene lookup returns CDR1 SGHRS and CDR2 YFSETQ. V lost 1 base, J lost 6 bases, and 13 bases lay in between. The CDR3 DNA follows: TGCGCCAGCAGCTTGTCCACGGGGAGGTATGAAAAACTGTTTTTT. As protein: CASSLSTGRYEKLFF.

The rearrangement uses TRBV27 and TRBJ2-2; 7 positions agree with TRBD2. V gave up 1 base and J gave up 3 bases; unmatched junction bases: 11. The V gene's germline CDR1 is MNHEY and CDR2 SMNVEV (reference sequence). The CDR3 loop spans 18 amino acids. CDR3 amino acids: CASSLWGGFVIDTGELFF. The CDR3 DNA reads TGTGCCAGCAGTTTATGGGGGGGGTTTGTAATCGACACCGGGGAGCTGTTTTTT.

The rearrangement joins TRBV28 to TRBJ1-5; 10 nucleotides agree with TRBD1. Germline V gives CDR1 MDHEN, CDR2 SYDVKM. This CDR3 is built from 17 residues. The V segment lost 1 base and the J segment 2 bases; nucleotides outside the gene matches: 5. CDR3 residues: CASSLFRQGARNQPQHF. CDR3 DNA: TGTGCCAGCAGTTTATTTAGACAGGGGGCACGCAATCAGCCCCAGCATTTT. The complete variable domain, with remaining parts taken from reference TRBV28 and TRBJ1-5, reads DVKVTQSSRYLVKRTGEKVFLECVQDMDHENMFWYRQDPGLGLRLIYFSYDVKMKEKGDIPEGYSVSREKKERFSLILESASTNQTSMYLCASSLFRQGARNQPQHFGDGTRLSIL.

This clone appeared a few times. The chain carries TRBV5-6 and TRBJ2-2, with a possible D match to TRBD1 (6 bases). The V end lost 5 bases, the J end lost 1 base, and 9 bases lay between the germline ends. Per germline, CDR1 SGHDT and CDR2 YYEEEE. The CDR3 loop spans 14 amino acids. The CDR3 coding sequence is TGTGCCAGCAGATCGGGACAGAACACCGGGGAGCTGTTTTTT. This codes for CASRSGQNTGELFF.